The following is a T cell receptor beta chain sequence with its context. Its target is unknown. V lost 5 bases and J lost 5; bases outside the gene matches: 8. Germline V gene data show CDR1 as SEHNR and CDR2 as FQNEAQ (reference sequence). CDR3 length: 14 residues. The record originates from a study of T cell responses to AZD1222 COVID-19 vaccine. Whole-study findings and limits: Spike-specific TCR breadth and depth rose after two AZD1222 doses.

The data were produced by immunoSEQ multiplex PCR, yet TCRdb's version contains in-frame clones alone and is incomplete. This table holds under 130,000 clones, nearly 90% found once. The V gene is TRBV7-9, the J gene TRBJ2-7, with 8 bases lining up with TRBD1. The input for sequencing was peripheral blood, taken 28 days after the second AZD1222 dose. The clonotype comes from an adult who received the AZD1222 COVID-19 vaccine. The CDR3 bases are TGTGCCAGCAGCCTCACGGACAGGGCAGACGAGCAGTACTTC. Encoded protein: CASSLTDRADEQYF.